This TCR beta chain was sequenced during a study of blood T cell repertoires in COVID-19. Study context: COVID-19 samples from acute and convalescent phases originated in the United States, Italy and Spain.

Ages ranged from 18 to 89 years, with residence in 24 US areas. Participants' reported clinical history set cohort assignment. In the authors' methods: Cell counts per sample came from amplifying reference gene primers. The repertoire was sequenced with immunoSEQ multiplex PCR; TCRdb's copy has only in-frame clones and lacks some. V and J calls and clone size come straight from that table; D and trimming were deduced from the DNA. This table holds 300,000 to 400,000 clones, around 86% found once. Trimming took off 3 bases at V and 2 bases at J, with 21 bases between the two ends. The length of the CDR3 is 18 residues. CDR1 is LNHDA and CDR2 is SQIVND in the germline V gene (reference sequence).

This TCR was recovered from a woman in her forties with acute COVID-19. What was sequenced was PBMCs or T cells enriched from blood (not recorded which). The rearrangement links TRBV19 to TRBJ2-3; no definite D call. The CDR3 is CASSMRRPSNAFTDTQYF. The CDR3 DNA reads as TGTGCCAGTAGTATGAGGCGGCCGAGCAACGCATTCACAGATACGCAGTATTTT. Together with reference TRBV19 and TRBJ2-3, the CDR3 gives the full variable domain: DGGITQSPKYLFRKEGQNVTLSCEQNLNHDAMYWYRQDPGQGLRLIYYSQIVNDFQKGDIAEGYSVSREKKESFPLTVTSAQKNPTAFYLCASSMRRPSNAFTDTQYFGPGTRLTVL.